This T cell receptor beta chain came from a study of molecular identifiers for immune sequencing clone quantification. The bulk TCR libraries were made with methods described before and with listed TCR primers. Via MiXCR, TCRdb re-called the PCR reads, giving one row per CDR3 protein. The sample includes around 320,000 distinct CDR3 sequences, 24% of them seen just once. For this clonotype: Its antigen is currently unknown. One end of the junction is discordant with germline, which a read error may explain.

Sorted naive CD8 T cells, 20,000 to 1,000,000, were sequenced from 10%, 30% or 50% RNA. Researchers sorted naive CD8 T cells as cells that were CD8+CD4-CCR7+CD45RA+. General observations from the study: Over 99% of effector molecules, yet under 1% of naive-cell molecules, were held by clones above 20 RNA copies.

CDR3 length equals 15 residues. Germline CDR1 and CDR2: MNHEY and SMNVEV (reference sequence). Sequences were obtained from naive CD8+ T cells from blood, with Jurkat cell RNA spiked in. Subset denoted: FACS-sorted CD8+CD4-CCR7+CD45RA+ naive T cells. The TCR was taken from a human donor in good health. Some libraries in this study had Jurkat cell RNA spiked in. This chain connects TRBV27 to TRBJ2-1; D is unclear. In DNA, the CDR3 is TGTGCCGGCAGTTTAACCTGGGCAGTCTACAATGAGCAGTTCTTC. Translating it yields CAGSLTWAVYNEQFF.